This T cell receptor beta chain was retrieved from a study of CD8+ T cells in alopecia areata. V lost 4 bases to trimming and J lost 1 base, with 17 bases between them. The CDR3 extends over 15 amino acids. Germline values: CDR1 GTSNPN, CDR2 SVGIG (reference sequence). Overall study results and limits: For lesional scalp, especially alopecia totalis/universalis, clonality was higher than in normal scalp.

RNA was isolated and reverse transcribed to cDNA, the sequencing template. TCRdb keeps only in-frame clones here, not all; method: immunoSEQ multiplex PCR. The profile shows about 97,000 clones, 41% of them singletons. About this clone itself: Antigen: not known.

Sequenced sample: CD4+ T cells sorted from blood. V is TRBV30 and J is TRBJ2-7; D remains unclear. This clonotype originated in a human donor with alopecia areata. The CDR3 loop reads CAWTQFGRLSYEQYF. The DNA for the CDR3 is TGTGCCTGGACCCAATTCGGACGGTTATCCTACGAGCAGTACTTC.